The 15 T cell receptor beta chains in this list originate from one sample, sequenced in a study of cytomegalovirus exposure and HLA in healthy donors. The PCR contained 60 Vbeta and 13 Jbeta primers. Sequencing used immunoSEQ multiplex PCR; TCRdb keeps in-frame clones, though not all of them. Among 150,000 to 200,000 clones listed, approximately 80% were seen once. The sequenced material came from PBMCs. Receptor source: a man younger than 35 in good health and CMV-seronegative.

To note about this clone: This CDR3 is also generated by other DNA sequences in the sample. The V gene is TRBV5-1, the J gene TRBJ1-4; 7 bases fit TRBD1. The CDR3 is 14 amino acids. CDR1 SGHRS and CDR2 YFSETQ come from the germline V gene. V dropped 4 bases and J dropped 3; count of bases not matched to a gene: 3. The CDR3 protein is CASSLGTANEKLFF. DNA for the CDR3: TGCGCCAGCAGCCTTGGGACAGCTAATGAAAAACTGTTTTTT.

This clone came up a few times. In nucleotides, the CDR3 is TGTGCCAGCAGCTTAGAAGGGACAGGGAAGCCGGGGGAGCAGTACTTC. Its translation: CASSLEGTGKPGEQYF. The chain links TRBV7-2 to TRBJ2-7; 9 bases align to TRBD1. V shed 1 base and J 7 bases; nucleotides not matched to a gene: 11. The germline gives CDR1 SGHTA, CDR2 FQGNSA. The CDR3 length is 16 residues.

V and J are TRBV7-8 and TRBJ2-5; 9 positions agree with TRBD2. Trimming took 4 bases from V and 4 from J; bases not matched to a gene: 4. This CDR3 has 14 amino acids. Germline V lookup: CDR1 SGHVS, CDR2 FQNEAQ. CDR3 sequence reads: CASSSASGIETQYF. The CDR3 DNA reads as TGTGCCAGCAGCTCCGCTAGCGGGATAGAGACCCAGTACTTC. Using reference TRBV7-8 and TRBJ2-5 for the parts outside the CDR3, the full variable domain is GAGVSQSPRYKVAKRGQDVALRCDPISGHVSLFWYQQALGQGPEFLTYFQNEAQLDKSGLPSDRFFAERPEGSVSTLKIQRTQQEDSAVYLCASSSASGIETQYFGPGTRLLVL.

This clone was counted a few times. V usage is TRBV5-1 and J usage is TRBJ1-1, with a weak D call TRBD1 (6 bases). The V and J ends lost 0 bases and 6 bases respectively, with 6 bases between them. The CDR3 runs to 12 residues. Germline V gene sequence: CDR1 SGHRS, CDR2 YFSETQ. The CDR3 DNA reads as TGCGCCAGCAGCTTGGAGGGGGCTGAAGCTTTCTTT. Amino acid sequence: CASSLEGAEAFF.

The chain employs TRBV28 and TRBJ1-5, with D unresolved. Germline V lookup: CDR1 MDHEN, CDR2 SYDVKM. This CDR3 has 15 residues. The V gene lost 2 bases and the J gene lost 0 bases, with 8 bases spanning the gap. Written as DNA, the CDR3 is TGTGCCAGCAGTTTAAATACAAATAGCAATCAGCCCCAGCATTTT. As protein: CASSLNTNSNQPQHF.

This clone occurred a few times. The V call is TRBV7-6, the J call TRBJ2-5, with 7 nucleotides matching TRBD1. The CDR3 consists of 15 residues. Trimming removed 4 bases from V and 2 bases from J; junction bases left unmatched: 7. CDR1 and CDR2 from the germline V gene are SGHVS and FNYEAQ. The CDR3, as DNA: TGTGCCAGCAGCTCAAGACAGGGTGGTCAAGAGACCCAGTACTTC. This gives the protein CASSSRQGGQETQYF.

This chain connects TRBV6-5 to TRBJ2-1, with 7 bases fitting TRBD1. With V trimmed by 0 bases and J by 10 bases, 12 bases remained unmatched. Germline V CDR1 and CDR2: MNHEY, SVGAGI. The CDR3 sequence is 16 residues long. The CDR3 DNA sequence: TGTGCCAGCAGTTACTCCCCTGGCGGAACAGGGGACGAGCAGTTCTTC. Protein sequence: CASSYSPGGTGDEQFF.

The rearrangement uses TRBV28 and TRBJ1-3; possible D gene TRBD1, 5 bases. Trimming stripped 7 bases from V and 2 bases from J, with 12 bases between. Germline V gene sequence: CDR1 MDHEN, CDR2 SYDVKM. The CDR3 covers 14 residues. The CDR3 here is CASTVAGAGNTIYF. The CDR3 DNA reads TGTGCCAGCACTGTAGCGGGGGCTGGAAACACCATATATTTT.

The chain links TRBV27 to TRBJ2-7; D may be TRBD1 (5 bases). The CDR3 spans 13 residues. V lost 8 bases, J lost 4 bases, and 15 bases lay in between. CDR1 and CDR2 from the germline V gene are MNHEY and SMNVEV (reference sequence). The CDR3 protein is CASRPQGTYEQYF. The CDR3 nucleotides are TGTGCCAGCCGCCCGCAGGGAACATACGAGCAGTACTTC.

This chain links TRBV9 with TRBJ1-1; D gene ambiguous. The CDR3 runs to 14 residues. Trimming shortened V by 1 base and J by 6 bases, and 13 bases separated the two germline ends. CDR1 is SGDLS, CDR2 YYNGEE, per germline. The CDR3 DNA sequence: TGTGCCAGCAGCGTAACTCCTGCGGGGTCTGAAGCTTTCTTT. This codes for CASSVTPAGSEAFF.

The chain uses TRBV9 and TRBJ2-3; 7 bases are a match to TRBD2. This CDR3 comprises 14 residues. With V trimmed by 4 bases and J by 2 bases, 4 bases remained unmatched. Germline V gene data show CDR1 as SGDLS and CDR2 as YYNGEE. The CDR3 DNA reads TGTGCCAGCAGCCTGAGCGGGACCACAGATACGCAGTATTTT. Translating it yields CASSLSGTTDTQYF.

The rearrangement uses TRBV11-2 and TRBJ1-3, with no clear D. Germline assignment: CDR1 SGHAT and CDR2 FQNNGV. V dropped 1 base and J dropped 0 bases, with 4 bases sitting between them. The CDR3 loop spans 14 amino acids. The CDR3, as DNA: TGTGCCAGCAGCTTAGCCGGCTCTGGAAACACCATATATTTT. This sequence encodes CASSLAGSGNTIYF.

This clone was found a few times. V and J are TRBV5-4 and TRBJ2-7; TRBD1 is a possible D gene (5 bases). Germline V CDR1 and CDR2: SGHNT, YYREEE (reference sequence). The CDR3 totals 14 residues. V was clipped by 2 bases and J by 0 bases, with 9 bases between them. The CDR3 is CASSLDSFSYEQYF. DNA for the CDR3: TGTGCCAGCAGCTTAGACAGTTTCTCCTACGAGCAGTACTTC.

This clone was seen only a few times. The chain uses TRBV5-4 and TRBJ1-2; 8 bases agree with TRBD1. Per germline, CDR1 SGHNT and CDR2 YYREEE (reference sequence). This CDR3 spans 14 amino acids. V trimming: 0 bases; J trimming: 7 bases; junction bases outside the gene matches: 5. CDR3 nucleotide sequence: TGTGCCAGCAGCTTGGTTAACACAGGGGGTGGCTACACCTTC. Translating gives CASSLVNTGGGYTF.

The chain recombines TRBV7-9 with TRBJ2-1, with 9 nucleotides matching TRBD2. Germline values: CDR1 SEHNR, CDR2 FQNEAQ (reference sequence). This CDR3 comprises 16 residues. V lost 3 bases to trimming and J lost 5 bases; unmatched junction nucleotides: 8. CDR3 loop: CASSLSGGGAHNEQFF. For the CDR3, the DNA is TGTGCCAGCAGCTTGTCTGGCGGGGGGGCCCACAATGAGCAGTTCTTC.